This is a list of T cell receptor beta chains from one sample in a study of cytomegalovirus exposure and HLA in healthy donors. TCRdb's table, derived via immunoSEQ multiplex PCR, lists solely in-frame clones and lacks some. The profile shows 90,000 to 130,000 clones, approximately 80% of them singletons. The specimen was PBMCs. These receptors all come from a man aged 25 to 40 in good health and CMV-seropositive. Both conserved end residues are part of each CDR3. Fields, in order: J gene, V gene, clone size, D gene, CDR3 protein, CDR3 DNA. D genes are given only for firm matches. Size tells how often a clone was seen (once, few, many) or the class of an expanded clone, and some rows leave it out.

J: TRBJ2-5; V: TRBV7-2; size: .; D: TRBD2; CDR3: CASSLAGLDGETQYF; DNA: TGTGCCAGCAGCTTAGCGGGACTAGACGGGGAGACCCAGTACTTC
J: TRBJ2-5; V: TRBV25-1; size: once; D: TRBD1; CDR3: CASTPRPGTGQETQYF; DNA: TGTGCCAGCACTCCCAGGCCTGGGACAGGGCAAGAGACCCAGTACTTC
J: TRBJ2-1; V: TRBV2; size: .; D: .; CDR3: CANTKRGEGAYNEQFF; DNA: TGTGCCAACACTAAGCGTGGGGAGGGGGCCTACAATGAGCAGTTCTTC
J: TRBJ2-5; V: TRBV28; size: .; D: TRBD2; CDR3: CASSLPTTGGTGDRNQETQYF; DNA: TGTGCCAGCAGTTTGCCCACTACGGGGGGGACGGGGGATCGCAATCAGGAGACCCAGTACTTC
J: TRBJ1-6; V: TRBV7-2; size: once; D: .; CDR3: CASSQAGDSPLHF; DNA: TGTGCCAGCAGCCAGGCAGGGGATTCACCCCTCCACTTT
J: TRBJ2-3; V: TRBV7-3; size: few; D: .; CDR3: CASSPSPGDTQYF; DNA: TGTGCCAGCAGCCCCTCCCCGGGAGATACGCAGTATTTT
J: TRBJ2-2; V: TRBV27; size: .; D: .; CDR3: CASSPGSHGGTGELFF; DNA: TGTGCCAGCAGTCCCGGGTCCCACGGGGGCACCGGGGAGCTGTTTTTT
J: TRBJ2-3; V: TRBV11-2; size: .; D: TRBD2; CDR3: CASSLGTSGGRTDTQYF; DNA: TGTGCCAGCAGCCTAGGGACTAGCGGGGGGCGCACAGATACGCAGTATTTT
J: TRBJ2-1; V: TRBV7-9; size: .; D: .; CDR3: CASGPRGNEQFF; DNA: TGTGCCAGCGGCCCTAGGGGGAATGAGCAGTTCTTC
J: TRBJ1-2; V: TRBV5-6; size: .; D: .; CDR3: CASSLASYGYTF; DNA: TGTGCCAGCAGCTTGGCCAGCTATGGCTACACCTTC
J: TRBJ2-3; V: TRBV2; size: .; D: .; CDR3: CASSVTTPGGTDTQYF; DNA: TGTGCCAGCAGTGTCACGACCCCCGGAGGCACAGATACGCAGTATTTT
J: TRBJ2-7; V: TRBV11-1; size: .; D: .; CDR3: CASSPDRVTKQYF; DNA: TGTGCCAGCAGTCCGGACCGCGTGACTAAGCAGTACTTC
J: TRBJ1-1; V: TRBV7-9; size: .; D: .; CDR3: CASRGGQWNTEAFF; DNA: TGTGCCAGCAGAGGGGGACAATGGAACACTGAAGCTTTCTTT
J: TRBJ1-2; V: TRBV11-3; size: .; D: .; CDR3: CASSLDHRGSYGYTF; DNA: TGTGCCAGCAGCTTAGATCATAGGGGCTCTTATGGCTACACCTTC
J: TRBJ2-6; V: TRBV28; size: .; D: TRBD1; CDR3: CASSAGTGYSGANVLTF; DNA: TGTGCCAGCAGCGCCGGGACAGGGTACTCTGGGGCCAACGTCCTGACTTTC
J: TRBJ1-4; V: TRBV2; size: .; D: TRBD1; CDR3: CASYRDRSEKLFF; DNA: TGTGCCAGCTACCGGGACAGGAGTGAAAAACTGTTTTTT
J: TRBJ2-1; V: TRBV6-1; size: .; D: .; CDR3: CASSRVNEQFF; DNA: TGTGCCAGCAGTAGAGTGAATGAGCAGTTCTTC
J: TRBJ2-5; V: TRBV4-1; size: .; D: TRBD2; CDR3: CASSRLGLTQQETQYF; DNA: TGCGCCAGCAGCCGCCTGGGACTAACTCAACAAGAGACCCAGTACTTC
J: TRBJ2-3; V: TRBV5-1; size: .; D: .; CDR3: CASSLDFAVTDTQYF; DNA: TGCGCCAGCAGCTTGGATTTCGCAGTCACAGATACGCAGTATTTT
J: TRBJ1-1; V: TRBV9; size: .; D: TRBD1; CDR3: CASSVGNRQGARNTEAFF; DNA: TGTGCCAGCAGCGTAGGAAATCGGCAGGGGGCAAGGAACACTGAAGCTTTCTTT
J: TRBJ1-3; V: TRBV5-5; size: .; D: TRBD1; CDR3: CASSTSGGRNSGNTIYF; DNA: TGTGCCAGCAGCACATCAGGGGGCCGAAACTCTGGAAACACCATATATTTT
J: TRBJ1-5; V: TRBV19; size: once; D: .; CDR3: CASSRDINQPQHF; DNA: TGTGCCAGTTCACGGGACATTAATCAGCCCCAGCATTTT
J: TRBJ2-7; V: TRBV18; size: .; D: .; CDR3: CASSRTRQSGYEQYF; DNA: TGTGCCAGCTCACGGACGCGACAGAGTGGCTACGAGCAGTACTTC
J: TRBJ2-5; V: TRBV1; size: few; D: .; CDR3: CTSSQEKRGQQYF; DNA: TGCACCAGCAGCCAAGAGAAGAGAGGACAGCAGTACTTC
J: TRBJ2-1; V: TRBV9; size: once; D: .; CDR3: CASSVGGSEQFF; DNA: TGTGCCAGCAGCGTTGGGGGGAGCGAGCAGTTCTTC
J: TRBJ1-4; V: TRBV30; size: .; D: .; CDR3: CAWSAAWAGNEKLFF; DNA: TGTGCCTGGAGTGCGGCTTGGGCGGGTAATGAAAAACTGTTTTTT
J: TRBJ1-2; V: TRBV6-1; size: .; D: .; CDR3: CASSTDKTF; DNA: TGTGCCAGCAGTACTGACAAAACCTTC
J: TRBJ1-1; V: TRBV5-1; size: .; D: .; CDR3: CASSLGSRGRVPMNTEAFF; DNA: TGCGCCAGCAGCTTGGGATCAAGGGGGAGGGTGCCCATGAACACTGAAGCTTTCTTT
J: TRBJ2-7; V: TRBV9; size: .; D: .; CDR3: CASSSRSYEQYF; DNA: TGTGCCAGCAGCTCCAGATCCTACGAGCAGTACTTC
J: TRBJ2-5; V: TRBV4-1; size: .; D: TRBD2; CDR3: CASSRTAGGPGTQYF; DNA: TGCGCCAGCAGCCGTACCGCGGGGGGGCCTGGGACCCAGTACTTC
J: TRBJ1-1; V: TRBV6-5; size: .; D: .; CDR3: CASSYANPGDEAFF; DNA: TGTGCCAGCAGTTACGCGAACCCAGGGGATGAAGCTTTCTTT
J: TRBJ2-2; V: TRBV5-1; size: once; D: .; CDR3: CASSPAPGEGGELFF; DNA: TGCGCCAGCAGCCCAGCCCCAGGGGAGGGCGGGGAGCTGTTTTTT
J: TRBJ1-5; V: TRBV6-5; size: .; D: .; CDR3: CASSYSYHQPQHF; DNA: TGTGCCAGCAGTTACTCCTACCATCAGCCCCAGCATTTT
J: TRBJ1-2; V: TRBV11-2; size: once; D: TRBD1; CDR3: CASSAITGGGYTF; DNA: TGTGCCAGCAGCGCGATTACAGGGGGTGGCTACACCTTC
J: TRBJ1-1; V: TRBV4-1; size: .; D: .; CDR3: CASSQDPRGAGLTEAFF; DNA: TGCGCCAGCAGCCAAGACCCCCGTGGGGCAGGGTTGACTGAAGCTTTCTTT
J: TRBJ2-1; V: TRBV9; size: .; D: TRBD2; CDR3: CASSPGRLAGYNEQFF; DNA: TGTGCCAGCAGCCCCGGCAGACTAGCGGGTTACAATGAGCAGTTCTTC
J: TRBJ2-5; V: TRBV7-9; size: .; D: TRBD2; CDR3: CASSPYVTSGVKTQYF; DNA: TGTGCCAGCAGCCCCTATGTGACTAGCGGGGTGAAGACCCAGTACTTC
J: TRBJ2-1; V: TRBV27; size: few; D: TRBD1; CDR3: CASSLLRTGGAGGEFF; DNA: TGTGCCAGCAGTTTATTACGGACAGGGGGCGCGGGAGGCGAGTTCTTC
J: TRBJ2-3; V: TRBV7-2; size: .; D: .; CDR3: CASSNSFPDTQYF; DNA: TGTGCCAGCAGCAACAGCTTTCCAGATACGCAGTATTTT
J: TRBJ1-3; V: TRBV7-3; size: .; D: .; CDR3: CASSLTGGSGNTIYF; DNA: TGTGCCAGCAGCTTAACGGGGGGGTCTGGAAACACCATATATTTT
J: TRBJ1-2; V: TRBV28; size: .; D: .; CDR3: CASSFSSYGYTF; DNA: TGTGCCAGCAGTTTCTCCAGCTATGGCTACACCTTC
J: TRBJ2-5; V: TRBV5-5; size: .; D: .; CDR3: CASSLSGAETQYF; DNA: TGTGCCAGCAGCTTGTCAGGGGCAGAGACCCAGTACTTC
J: TRBJ2-5; V: TRBV10-3; size: few; D: TRBD2; CDR3: CAISNINSGGETQYF; DNA: TGTGCCATCAGTAATATTAATAGCGGGGGAGAGACCCAGTACTTC
J: TRBJ1-5; V: TRBV5-5; size: .; D: TRBD1; CDR3: CASSPRTGVGQPQHF; DNA: TGTGCCAGCAGCCCACGGACAGGGGTAGGTCAGCCCCAGCATTTT